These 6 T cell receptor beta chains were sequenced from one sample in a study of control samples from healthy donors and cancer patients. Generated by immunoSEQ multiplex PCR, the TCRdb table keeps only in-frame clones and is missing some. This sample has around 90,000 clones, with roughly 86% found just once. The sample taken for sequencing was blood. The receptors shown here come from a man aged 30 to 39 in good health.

CDR3 nucleotides: TGTGCCATCAGTGATCCCCAGGGGGCTGTCTATGGCTACACCTTC. Its translation is CAISDPQGAVYGYTF. This chain uses TRBV10-3 with TRBJ1-2, with TRBD1 matching 8 bases. The CDR3 extends over 15 amino acids. CDR1 and CDR2 (germline): ENHRY, SYGVKD. Unmatched junction bases numbered 7, after V lost 3 bases and J lost 4 bases.

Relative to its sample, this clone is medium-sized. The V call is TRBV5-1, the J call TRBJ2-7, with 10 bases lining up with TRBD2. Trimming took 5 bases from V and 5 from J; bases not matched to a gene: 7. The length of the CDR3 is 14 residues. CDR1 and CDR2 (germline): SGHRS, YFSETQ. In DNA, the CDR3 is TGCGCCAGCAGTTATAGCGGGGGGCCAAACGAGCAGTACTTC. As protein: CASSYSGGPNEQYF. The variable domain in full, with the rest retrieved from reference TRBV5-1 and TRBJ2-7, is KAGVTQTPRYLIKTRGQQVTLSCSPISGHRSVSWYQQTPGQGLQFLFEYFSETQRNKGNFPGRFSGRQFSNSRSEMNVSTLELGDSALYLCASSYSGGPNEQYFGPGTRLTVT.

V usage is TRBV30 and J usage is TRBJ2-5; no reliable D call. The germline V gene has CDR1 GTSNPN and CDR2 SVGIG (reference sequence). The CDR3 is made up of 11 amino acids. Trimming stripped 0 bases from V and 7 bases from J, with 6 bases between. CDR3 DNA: TGTGCCTGGAGTGTATTGGGGACCCAGTACTTC. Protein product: CAWSVLGTQYF.

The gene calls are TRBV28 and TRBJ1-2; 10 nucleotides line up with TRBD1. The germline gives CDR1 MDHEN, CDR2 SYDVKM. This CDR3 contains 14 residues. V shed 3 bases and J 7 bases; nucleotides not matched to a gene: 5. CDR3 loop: CASSFRDRGSGYTF. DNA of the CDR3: TGTGCCAGCAGTTTTCGGGACAGGGGCTCTGGCTACACCTTC.

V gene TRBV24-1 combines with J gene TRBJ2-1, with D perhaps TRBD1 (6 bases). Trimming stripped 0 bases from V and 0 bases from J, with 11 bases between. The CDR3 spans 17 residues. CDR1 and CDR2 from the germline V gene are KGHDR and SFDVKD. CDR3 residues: CATSDLPGQSSYNEQFF. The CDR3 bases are TGTGCCACCAGTGATTTGCCAGGACAGAGCTCCTACAATGAGCAGTTCTTC.

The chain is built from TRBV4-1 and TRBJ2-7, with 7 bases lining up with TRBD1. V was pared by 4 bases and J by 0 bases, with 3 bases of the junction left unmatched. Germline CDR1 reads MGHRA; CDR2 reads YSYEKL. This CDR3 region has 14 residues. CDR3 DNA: TGCGCCAGCAGCCCACAGGGGAGCTCCTACGAGCAGTACGTC. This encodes CASSPQGSSYEQYV.